The 26 T cell receptor beta chains given below trace back to one sample, sequenced in a study of blood T cell repertoires in COVID-19. Assay used: immunoSEQ multiplex PCR; TCRdb lists only in-frame clones, some missing. Of 150,000 to 200,000 clones listed, around 94% are singletons. The sequenced material came from peripheral blood. Receptors originate from a man in his thirties or forties with COVID-19, enrolled during active disease.

V usage is TRBV5-5 and J usage is TRBJ2-3, with 7 positions matching TRBD2. CDR3 size: 15 residues. Germline V gives CDR1 SGHKS, CDR2 YYEKEE (reference sequence). The V and J ends lost 2 bases and 2 bases, in that order; junction bases with no gene match: 5. DNA of the CDR3: TGTGCCAGCAGCTTTCCCGGGACTACCACAGATACGCAGTATTTT. Translated: CASSFPGTTTDTQYF.

J is TRBJ2-1 and V is TRBV11-3; D perhaps matches TRBD2 (5 bases). The V gene's germline CDR1 is SGHNT and CDR2 YENEEA. This CDR3 has 16 residues. V was cut by 0 bases and J by 1 base, with 10 bases left in between. CDR3 nucleotides: TGTGCCAGCAGCTTAGATGGTCGGGGATCCTACAATGAGCAGTTCTTC. Translating gives CASSLDGRGSYNEQFF.

This clone was counted once. The genes are TRBV2 and TRBJ2-7; 11 bases match TRBD2. V lost 6 bases to trimming and J lost 4 bases; unmatched junction nucleotides: 8. CDR3 length: 15 amino acids. Germline CDR1 reads SNHLY; CDR2 reads FYNNEI. Here the CDR3 reads CASRPQTSGVYEQYF. The CDR3 DNA follows: TGTGCCAGCAGACCTCAGACTAGCGGGGTTTACGAGCAGTACTTC.

The rearrangement links TRBV6-5 to TRBJ1-6, with D tentatively TRBD1 (5 bases). This CDR3 is built from 16 residues. CDR1 and CDR2 (germline): MNHEY, SVGAGI. Trimming shortened V by 2 bases and J by 7 bases, and 15 bases separated the two germline ends. CDR3 nucleotides: TGTGCCAGCAGTTACGCTAACGGGGGGAAGAATTCACCCCTCCACTTT. Translation gives CASSYANGGKNSPLHF.

CDR3: CASSLGASGGDTDTQYF. As DNA, the CDR3 is TGTGCCAGCAGCTTAGGGGCTAGCGGGGGGGACACAGATACGCAGTATTTT. The J gene is TRBJ2-3, the V gene TRBV11-2; TRBD2 matches at 12 bases. Germline CDR1 SGHAT, CDR2 FQNNGV. The CDR3 covers 17 residues. V lost 1 base to trimming and J lost 2 bases; unmatched junction nucleotides: 4. Combining the CDR3 with reference TRBV11-2 and TRBJ2-3 gives the whole variable domain EAGVAQSPRYKIIEKRQSVAFWCNPISGHATLYWYQQILGQGPKLLIQFQNNGVVDDSQLPKDRFSAERLKGVDSTLKIQPAKLEDSAVYLCASSLGASGGDTDTQYFGPGTRLTVL.

The genes are TRBV7-2 and TRBJ1-1; 9 nucleotides agree with TRBD1. J lost 1 base, V lost 5 bases, and 5 bases had no gene match. The CDR3 is made up of 15 amino acids. Germline loops: CDR1 SGHTA, CDR2 FQGNSA. In DNA form, the CDR3 reads TGTGCCAGCAGCCCCTCACAGGGGGCGAACACTGAAGCTTTCTTT. Its translation: CASSPSQGANTEAFF.

The V call is TRBV10-2, the J call TRBJ2-7; a weak D match, TRBD1 (6 bases). CDR1 and CDR2 (germline): WSHSY, SAAADI. Trimming shortened V by 4 bases and J by 6 bases, and 13 bases separated the two germline ends. There are 13 residues in the CDR3. The CDR3 is CASSVLGAREQYF. The CDR3 DNA is TGCGCCAGCAGTGTATTGGGGGCCCGCGAGCAGTACTTC.

The chain has TRBV5-1 and TRBJ1-2, with a weak D call TRBD1 (5 bases). The V gene's germline CDR1 is SGHRS and CDR2 YFSETQ. The V end lost 5 bases, the J end lost 6 bases, and 14 bases lay between the germline ends. This CDR3 comprises 13 residues. The CDR3 nucleotides read TGCGCCAGCAGAAGCAGGCAGGGCGATGGCTACACCTTC. Translated: CASRSRQGDGYTF.

The chain is built from TRBV6-1 and TRBJ2-5; perhaps TRBD1 as D (6 bases). V gave up 1 base and J gave up 7 bases, with 19 bases separating them. The CDR3 covers 16 residues. CDR1 is MNHNS, CDR2 SASEGT, per germline. This chain's CDR3 is CASSEGPSRGSGTQYF. CDR3 nucleotide sequence: TGTGCCAGCAGTGAAGGACCCTCCAGGGGTTCGGGGACCCAGTACTTC.

The CDR3 protein is CASSMVGQGGQPQHF. The CDR3 nucleotides are TGTGCCAGTAGTATGGTCGGGCAGGGTGGTCAGCCCCAGCATTTT. V and J are TRBV19 and TRBJ1-5; tentatively, D is TRBD1 (5 bases). The germline V gene has CDR1 LNHDA and CDR2 SQIVND (reference sequence). This CDR3 spans 15 amino acids. V was cut by 3 bases and J by 6 bases, with 15 bases left in between.

This clone came up once. This rearrangement joins TRBV5-1 to TRBJ1-2; 12 nucleotides align to TRBD1. CDR1 and CDR2 from the germline V gene are SGHRS and YFSETQ. CDR3 length: 17 residues. J was trimmed by 5 bases and V by 7 bases; bases with no gene match: 15. This chain's CDR3 is CASADGGTGGAGYGYTF. The CDR3 DNA is TGCGCCAGCGCAGACGGCGGGACAGGGGGCGCAGGGTATGGCTACACCTTC.

The chain uses TRBV29-1 and TRBJ2-7, with D possibly matching TRBD2 (6 bases). V was cut by 4 bases and J by 4 bases, with 17 bases left in between. Germline assignment: CDR1 SQVTM and CDR2 ANQGSEA. This CDR3 has 14 amino acids. The CDR3 loop reads CSVVRGNRLYEQYF. CDR3 DNA sequence: TGCAGCGTTGTCCGGGGGAATAGACTTTACGAGCAGTACTTC.

V gene TRBV23-1 combines with J gene TRBJ2-3, with D possibly being TRBD2 (5 bases). TRBV23-1 is assigned to the ORF class and has an uncertain function. V lost 11 bases to trimming and J lost 5 bases, with 17 bases between them. The CDR3 covers 13 residues. The DNA of the CDR3 is TGCGCCGGCTATGAGCGGTCGGGAGATACGCAGTATTTT. Translated, it gives CAGYERSGDTQYF.

The rearrangement links TRBV27 to TRBJ2-7; 7 bases align to TRBD1. From germline, CDR1 is MNHEY and CDR2 SMNVEV (reference sequence). Trimming at V came to 5 bases and at J to 6 bases, leaving 19 bases not matched to a gene. This CDR3 comprises 17 residues. The CDR3 here is CASSPKTGTVVISEQYF. DNA for the CDR3: TGTGCCAGCAGTCCTAAGACAGGGACCGTTGTAATAAGCGAGCAGTACTTC.

The chain couples TRBV6-5 to TRBJ1-1; D is ambiguous. The germline V gene has CDR1 MNHEY and CDR2 SVGAGI. CDR3 size: 11 residues. V dropped 6 bases and J dropped 8 bases, with 10 bases sitting between them. The CDR3 sequence is CASRSGGEAFF. The CDR3 coding sequence is TGTGCCAGCAGGTCGGGAGGAGAAGCTTTCTTT.

The J gene is TRBJ1-1, the V gene TRBV12-3 or TRBV12-4; TRBD1 might be the D (6 bases). The V end was cut by 6 bases, the J end by 4 bases, with 6 bases between. The CDR3 has 11 amino acids. CDR3 DNA: TGTGCCAGCAGAGGGGGCACTGAAGCTTTCTTT. The encoded protein is CASRGGTEAFF.

Note on this clone: In the same sample, other DNA sequences code for this CDR3. This chain connects TRBV9 to TRBJ1-2, with D uncertain. Germline values: CDR1 SGDLS, CDR2 YYNGEE. The CDR3 sequence is 13 residues long. Trimming removed 4 bases from V and 3 bases from J, with 10 bases in between. CDR3 in DNA: TGTGCCAGCAGCACCACAGTAGACTATGGCTACACCTTC. Translating gives CASSTTVDYGYTF.

This clone came up once. The J gene is TRBJ1-5, the V gene TRBV28; TRBD1 matches at 8 bases. Trimming took 6 bases from V and 2 from J; bases not matched to a gene: 6. The CDR3 runs 15 residues. Germline values: CDR1 MDHEN, CDR2 SYDVKM. CDR3 sequence reads: CASSLQGDGNQPQHF. In DNA, the CDR3 is TGTGCCAGCAGCCTACAGGGGGACGGCAATCAGCCCCAGCATTTT. Full variable domain (outside the CDR3, taken from reference TRBV28 and TRBJ1-5): DVKVTQSSRYLVKRTGEKVFLECVQDMDHENMFWYRQDPGLGLRLIYFSYDVKMKEKGDIPEGYSVSREKKERFSLILESASTNQTSMYLCASSLQGDGNQPQHFGDGTRLSIL.

The rearrangement uses TRBV5-6 and TRBJ1-5; D is possibly TRBD1 (6 bases). The CDR3 is 16 amino acids. The germline V and J ends were trimmed by 5 bases and 1 base, with 16 bases remaining between them. The V gene's germline CDR1 is SGHDT and CDR2 YYEEEE. The CDR3 DNA is TGTGCCAGCAGTTTTCGGACAGACGTAAGCAATCAGCCCCAGCATTTT. Protein product: CASSFRTDVSNQPQHF.

This clone appeared once. V usage is TRBV3-1 (or the pseudogene TRBV3-2) and J usage is TRBJ1-6; 9 nucleotides match TRBD1. Germline V gene data show CDR1 as LGHDT and CDR2 as YNNKEL (reference sequence). The junction had 2 bases not matched to a gene; V was cut back by 1 base and J by 10 bases. The CDR3 extends over 14 amino acids. CDR3 region: CASSQGTGESPLHF. CDR3 DNA: TGTGCCAGCAGCCAAGGGACAGGGGAGTCACCCCTCCACTTT.

This chain connects TRBV7-9 to TRBJ2-3, with 7 bases identical to TRBD2. CDR1 SEHNR and CDR2 FQNEAQ come from the germline V gene (reference sequence). The CDR3 is made up of 16 amino acids. J gave up 1 base and V 5 bases, and 9 bases lay outside the gene matches. The CDR3 nucleotides are TGTGCCAGCAGCGGGGGGGATCCGGTTGGCACAGATACGCAGTATTTT. Encoded protein: CASSGGDPVGTDTQYF.

The J gene is TRBJ2-1, the V gene TRBV9, with 10 nucleotides matching TRBD2. The V segment lost 3 bases and the J segment 4 bases; nucleotides outside the gene matches: 16. Germline CDR1 SGDLS, CDR2 YYNGEE. The CDR3 is 19 amino acids. The CDR3 is CASSATPGRLAGDYNEQFF. For the CDR3, the DNA is TGTGCCAGCAGCGCAACACCAGGAAGGCTAGCGGGGGATTACAATGAGCAGTTCTTC.

V gene TRBV4-1 combines with J gene TRBJ1-1; D possibly corresponds to TRBD1 (6 bases). CDR3 size: 16 residues. Trimming removed 1 base at V and 1 base at J, with 13 bases between. CDR1 is MGHRA and CDR2 is YSYEKL in the germline V gene. This CDR3 reads CASSQGGNRENTEAFF. DNA of the CDR3: TGCGCCAGCAGCCAAGGAGGGAACAGGGAGAACACTGAAGCTTTCTTT.

The chain uses TRBV7-9 and TRBJ2-3; 16 bases are a match to TRBD2. This CDR3 is 19 amino acids long. V dropped 3 bases and J dropped 6; count of bases not matched to a gene: 12. Germline lookup yields CDR1 SEHNR and CDR2 FQNEAQ (reference sequence). CDR3 region: CASSFSIPGLAGGPDTQYF. The CDR3 nucleotides are TGTGCCAGCAGCTTCTCGATCCCGGGACTAGCGGGGGGGCCGGATACGCAGTATTTT.

This sequence joins TRBV14 and TRBJ2-7, with TRBD1 matching 7 bases. Germline V CDR1 and CDR2: SGHDN, FVKESK. J lost 2 bases, V lost 3 bases, and 4 bases had no gene match. The CDR3 covers 14 residues. In nucleotides, the CDR3 is TGTGCCAGCAGCCACCCAGGGGGACCCTACGAGCAGTACTTC. Translating it yields CASSHPGGPYEQYF.

The CDR3 loop reads CASSTGQGAQYF. CDR3 sequence (DNA): TGTGCCAGCAGTACGGGACAGGGGGCCCAGTACTTC. The chain carries TRBV28 and TRBJ2-5; 11 nucleotides agree with TRBD1. The germline V gene has CDR1 MDHEN and CDR2 SYDVKM. V lost 5 bases, J lost 9 bases, and 2 bases stayed unmatched. CDR3 size: 12 residues.